This TCR beta chain was captured in a study of cytomegalovirus exposure and HLA in healthy donors (dated by TCRdb to 2015 to 2018). Regarding the complete study: An earlier analysis of approximately 590 of the donors reported about 290 Gb of sequence data and about 100 million unique TCR beta sequences from around 200 million T cells. Approximately 300 gigabases of sequencing data and roughly 80 million unique TCR sequences made up an early release that covered 640 HLA-typed donors. Among the roughly 400 genotyped donors, around 81% belonged to the genetic ancestry cluster associated with self-reported Caucasian donors. The study aimed to test whether cataloging public T cell receptors could reveal signatures of past pathogen exposure. Using immunosequencing, the study profiled T cell repertoires from fewer than 850 subjects and related those repertoires to cytomegalovirus serostatus. Besides the first cohort of roughly 640 subjects, a separate validation cohort made up of over 95 different subjects was used. To predict cytomegalovirus infection status, the study combined high-throughput TCR immunosequencing, statistical association of individual TCRs with disease status, and machine learning. A later analysis re-examined previously published TCR beta repertoires from 500 to 700 donors and added high-resolution HLA genotyping to investigate patterns of TCR occurrence. The later analysis used no new phenotypic data to find candidate immune exposures, relying instead on TCR beta sequences and their occurrence across donors. In an earlier analysis of over 550 of the donors, high-throughput TCR beta sequencing was used to judge whether each TCR beta V gene segment behaved as functional or pseudogenic. Donor age, sex, ethnicity and CMV serostatus were compiled alongside the repertoire data. Genome-wide SNP genotypes for about three fifths of the 666 donors were used in a later genetic analysis, which treated that subset as a discovery cohort. Every repertoire in the discovery cohort had been generated on one and the same sequencing platform. HLA typing included class I and class II loci at four-digit resolution. Typing coverage varied by locus: about 620-630 donors for A, B, C, DRB1 and DQB1; roughly 510 for DQA1; more than 600 for DPA1; approximately 470 for DPB1. Because of strong linkage in the cohort, 5 or 6 DR-DQ haplotypes were treated as single units for association and clustering. On average, around 230,000 unique TCR beta nucleotide sequences were sequenced per donor among some 430 genotyped donors of the cohort, with roughly 20% of those sequences being non-productive.

Libraries were prepared through the immunoSEQ multiplex PCR assay. The multiplex PCR relied on a mix of 60 forward primers for TCR Vbeta segments and 13 reverse primers for TCR Jbeta segments. The CDR3 region of rearranged TCR beta genes was amplified from genomic DNA with a multiplex PCR assay. Amplified TCR beta libraries were sequenced as 87-base-pair reads on the Illumina HiSeq System. Per the source publication's procedure: A later analysis tallied roughly 80 million unique TCR beta chains across the roughly 610 repertoires, and about 12 million of those chains were shared by two or more donors. Raw reads were error-corrected and collapsed into unique sequences with a nearest-neighbor algorithm that merged closely related sequences to remove PCR and sequencing errors. CDR3 sequences were aligned to IMGT reference sequences to assign V, D and J gene segments. For a sequence to be retained, a match of at least six nucleotides was required to both a V gene segment and a J gene segment. A rearrangement was called productive if the CDR3 had no stop codons and remained in frame with V and J, and every other rearrangement was called non-productive. CDR3 was defined according to IMGT convention as the region running from the second conserved V-encoded cysteine to the conserved J-encoded phenylalanine. The earlier analysis of about 560 of the donors excluded any sequence lacking an unambiguous match to a single V gene segment. In an earlier analysis of approximately 500 of the donors, a V segment was called functional when productive rearrangements were above 56.7%, and segregating when the standard deviation between donors exceeded 5%. To diagnose cytomegalovirus status from the catalog of TCR beta chain sequences, a statistical classification framework was built. In a later analysis, TCR nucleotide sequences were compared against IMGT/GENE-DB human TR gene sequences so that V and J genes could be assigned. A later analysis assigned CDR3 sequences and most-parsimonious VDJ recombination scenarios with the TCRdist pipeline. In a later analysis, every TCR beta chain was defined by the combination of its CDR3 amino acid sequence and its V-gene family, and reads without a unique V-gene family were dropped. To address suspected cross-contamination and a sequencing artifact, a later analysis removed approximately 590 highly shared, low-generation-probability nucleotide sequences. For each public chain, a later analysis derived a clonal expansion index from normalized ranks of inferred template counts within each repertoire. In a later analysis, generation probabilities were computed with a VDJ recombination model fitted to out-of-frame rearrangements, and the resulting probabilities were checked against IGoR. In a later analysis, hypergeometric tests were used to score TCR-TCR, TCR-HLA and TCR-CMV co-occurrence, with a repertoire-size bias correction applied to TCR pairs. False discovery rates were estimated in a later analysis by permuting HLA or CMV assignments 20 times. A later analysis grouped co-occurring TCRs with DBSCAN, adding TCRdist sequence similarity when clustering within HLA-allele-positive subsets. Repertoires with fewer than 30,000 or more than 120,000 public chains were left out of co-occurrence clustering, as were four to six repertoires with anomalous nucleotide sharing. In TCRdb, the immuneACCESS table is reduced to in-frame sequences with V and J assigned. These tables do not hold every clone; where another copy was compared, an unresolved V gene accounts for under half, and the others remain unexplained. The V and J calls and the clone size are those of that table, but D and trimming were determined from the DNA. This sample comprises about 140,000 clones, about four fifths of them detected only once. 4.5% of the sample belongs to the ten largest clones.

Results and caveats for the whole study, not just this receptor: According to a later analysis, most CMV-associated TCR beta chains appeared to be HLA-restricted, and the HLA associations seemed to be driven largely by CMV exposure. Because the 87-base-pair reads could not distinguish some IMGT-functional V segments, including TRBV6-2 and TRBV6-3, those segments were excluded. CMV serostatus was the only immune exposure information available for the cohort. The classifier was reported to diagnose cytomegalovirus status with high specificity and sensitivity in both the original and validation cohorts. A total of some 180 TCR beta chains were listed by the study as associated with cytomegalovirus. An earlier analysis of approximately 530 of the donors showed that most TCR beta V segments appeared in productive rearrangements either about 87% or about 30% of the time, which broadly matched IMGT annotations. In a later analysis, the rate of TCR association differed among HLA loci, with DRB1 alleles having the most associated TCRs and HLA-C alleles having the fewest. The authors suggested that the approach could potentially be generalized to other disease states and immunological phenotypes. Roughly uniform sequencing depth across donors was assumed in presence/absence analyses, although this assumption may not hold. A later analysis reported that several top co-occurrence clusters appeared linked to parvovirus B19, influenza, CMV and Epstein-Barr virus. Only TCR beta chains were sequenced in this cohort, and the absence of alpha or paired-chain data limited detectable features. A further reported finding was that TCR beta sequences accurately predicted the HLA-A and HLA-B alleles for most subjects in the first cohort. In a later analysis, HLA-associated TCR beta chains showed more clonal expansion and lower generation probabilities than non-associated chains that were equally common. A later analysis associated about 16,000 TCR beta sequences with specific HLA alleles at a false discovery rate of 0.05. Linkage disequilibrium might explain the correlated functional status among segregating V segments, but an unknown experimental factor could not be excluded. According to a later genetic analysis, donors in an Asian-associated ancestry cluster had fewer N-insertions in productive TCRs than the roughly 670-donor mean. HLA typing was unavailable for some donors at each locus, so association tests used only the typed subset. While some public TCRs were present in many individuals, most TCR sequences turned up only very rarely across donors. The earlier analysis of around 600 of the donors excluded over 15 rarely observed V segments, including chromosome 9 orphons, because counts were too low. When HLA alleles, especially DR and DQ, strongly co-occurred, attributing TCR associations to individual alleles was difficult. The sequencing pipeline was judged likely to have produced a cluster of highly shared sequence variants as a technical artifact. In vitro tests confirmed that a few of the cytomegalovirus-associated TCR beta chains recognize cytomegalovirus antigens. An association between a missense DCLRE1C variant and V-gene and J-gene trimming of TCR beta chains was found in a later genetic analysis and replicated in an independent cohort.

About this clone: The antigen it recognizes is unknown. No per-base quality is available; no much larger clone lies one base away.

The cohort was made up of about 610 healthy bone marrow donors. At the time of sampling, every cohort member was nominally healthy, though immune exposures that went unrecorded were likely present. The donor tested CMV seronegative and was one of the 352 seronegative cohort members. A peripheral blood sample was provided by each donor, and peripheral blood mononuclear cells were used for TCR beta sequencing. The Qiagen DNeasy Blood Extraction Kit was used to extract genomic DNA from the blood cell samples. From its cysteine to its phenylalanine, the CDR3 spans 15 amino acids. Of the read, only the CDR3 DNA is kept; its 45 bases are in frame from base 1. Sequences SGHTA (CDR1) and FQGNSA (CDR2) are obtained from the germline V gene. V drops 7 bases and J drops 0 bases, leaving 14 bases in between.

This chain joins TRBV7-2 to TRBJ2-3; tentative D gene TRBD2, with 6 bases matching. The clonotype was recovered from a middle-aged man in good health and CMV-seronegative. The sample taken for sequencing was PBMCs. The nucleotides read TGTGCCAGCACCGACGCGGGGTCTAGCACAGATACGCAGTATTTT. Translated, it gives CASTDAGSSTDTQYF.